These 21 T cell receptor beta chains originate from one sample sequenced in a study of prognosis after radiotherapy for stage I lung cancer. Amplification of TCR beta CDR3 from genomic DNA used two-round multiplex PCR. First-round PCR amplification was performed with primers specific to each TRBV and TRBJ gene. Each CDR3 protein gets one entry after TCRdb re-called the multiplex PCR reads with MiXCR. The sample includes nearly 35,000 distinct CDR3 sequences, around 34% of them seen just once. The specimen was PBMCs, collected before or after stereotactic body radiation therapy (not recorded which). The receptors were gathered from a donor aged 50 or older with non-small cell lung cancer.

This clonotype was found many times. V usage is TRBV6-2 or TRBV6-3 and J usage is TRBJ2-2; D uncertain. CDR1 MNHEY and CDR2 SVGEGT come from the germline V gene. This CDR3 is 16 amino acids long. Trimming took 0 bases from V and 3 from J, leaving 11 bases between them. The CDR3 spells CASSYSSRLDTGELFF. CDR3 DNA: TGTGCCAGCAGTTACTCGAGTCGGTTGGACACCGGGGAGCTGTTTTTT.

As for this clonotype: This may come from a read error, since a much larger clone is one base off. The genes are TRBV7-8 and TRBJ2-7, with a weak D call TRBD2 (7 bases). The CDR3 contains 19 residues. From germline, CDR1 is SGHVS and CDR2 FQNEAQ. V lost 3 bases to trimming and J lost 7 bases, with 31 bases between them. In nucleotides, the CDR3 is TGTGCCAGCAGCTTGCGTGCCGGGGGGCAAACCTCCTTATTGGTGGAGCAGTACTTC. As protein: CASSLRAGGQTSLLVEQYF.

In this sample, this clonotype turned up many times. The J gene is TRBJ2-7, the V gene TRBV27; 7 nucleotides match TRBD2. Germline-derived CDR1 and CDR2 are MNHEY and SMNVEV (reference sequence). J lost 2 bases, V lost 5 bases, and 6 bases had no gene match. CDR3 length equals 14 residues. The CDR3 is CASSPLGTTYEQYF. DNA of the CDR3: TGTGCCAGCAGTCCTCTTGGGACTACCTACGAGCAGTACTTC.

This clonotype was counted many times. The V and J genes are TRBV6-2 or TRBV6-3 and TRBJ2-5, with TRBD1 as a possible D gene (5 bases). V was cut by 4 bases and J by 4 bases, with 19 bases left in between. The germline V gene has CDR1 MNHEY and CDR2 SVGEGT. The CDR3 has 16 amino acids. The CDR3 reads CASSSHDQPQGETQYF. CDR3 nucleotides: TGTGCCAGCAGTTCCCACGACCAACCCCAGGGAGAGACCCAGTACTTC.

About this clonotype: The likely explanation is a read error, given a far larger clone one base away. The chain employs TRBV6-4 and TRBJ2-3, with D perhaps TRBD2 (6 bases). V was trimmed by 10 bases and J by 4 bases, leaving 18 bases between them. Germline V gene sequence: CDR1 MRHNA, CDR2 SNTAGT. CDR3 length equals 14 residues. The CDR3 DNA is TGTGCCATCAGAAGAGGCGGGGAGGCAGATACGCAGTATTTT. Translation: CAIRRGGEADTQYF.

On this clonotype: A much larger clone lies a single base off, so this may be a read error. In DNA, the CDR3 is TGTGCCAGCAGCCAATTAAAATCGGCCCCTGGAGCTCTCTTT. Residues: CASSQLKSAPGALF. This chain joins TRBV16 and TRBJ1-1, with D hard to call. Per the germline V gene, CDR1 is KGHSY and CDR2 is FQNENV. The length of the CDR3 is 14 residues.

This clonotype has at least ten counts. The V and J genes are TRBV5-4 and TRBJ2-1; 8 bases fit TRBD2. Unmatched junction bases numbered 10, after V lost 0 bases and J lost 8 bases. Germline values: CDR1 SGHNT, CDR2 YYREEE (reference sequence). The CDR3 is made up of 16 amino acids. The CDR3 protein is CASSLAGAGGVDEQFF. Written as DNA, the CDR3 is TGTGCCAGCAGCTTGGCCGGCGCGGGGGGCGTGGATGAGCAGTTCTTC. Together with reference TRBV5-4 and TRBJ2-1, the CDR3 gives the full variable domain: ETGVTQSPTHLIKTRGQQVTLRCSSQSGHNTVSWYQQALGQGPQFIFQYYREEENGRGNFPPRFSGLQFPNYSSELNVNALELDDSALYLCASSLAGAGGVDEQFFGPGTRLTVL.

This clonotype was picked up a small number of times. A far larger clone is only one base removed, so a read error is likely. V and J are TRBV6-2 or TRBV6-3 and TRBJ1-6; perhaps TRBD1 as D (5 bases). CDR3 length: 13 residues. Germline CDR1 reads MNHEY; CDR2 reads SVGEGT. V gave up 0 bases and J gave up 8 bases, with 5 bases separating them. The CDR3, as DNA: TGTGCCAGCAGTTACTCGACAGATTCACCCCTCCACTTT. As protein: CASSYSTDSPLHF.

The CDR3 DNA is TGTGCCAGCATCAGCCGACGGGGAGACTATGGCTACACCTTC. It specifies CASISRRGDYGYTF. J is TRBJ1-2 and V is TRBV7-9; D gene unclear. The V and J ends lost 7 bases and 3 bases respectively, with 15 bases between them. The germline V gene has CDR1 SEHNR and CDR2 FQNEAQ (reference sequence). CDR3 length: 14 residues. Full variable domain (outside the CDR3, taken from reference TRBV7-9 and TRBJ1-2): DTGVSQNPRHKITKRGQNVTFRCDPISEHNRLYWYRQTLGQGPEFLTYFQNEAQLEKSRLLSDRFSAERPKGSFSTLEIQRTEQGDSAMYLCASISRRGDYGYTFGSGTRLTVV.

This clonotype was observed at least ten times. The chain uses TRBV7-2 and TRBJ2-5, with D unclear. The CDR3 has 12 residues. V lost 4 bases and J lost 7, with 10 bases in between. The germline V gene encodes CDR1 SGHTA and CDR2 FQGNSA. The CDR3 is CASSWTDGTQYF. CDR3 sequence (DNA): TGTGCCAGCAGCTGGACGGATGGGACCCAGTACTTC.

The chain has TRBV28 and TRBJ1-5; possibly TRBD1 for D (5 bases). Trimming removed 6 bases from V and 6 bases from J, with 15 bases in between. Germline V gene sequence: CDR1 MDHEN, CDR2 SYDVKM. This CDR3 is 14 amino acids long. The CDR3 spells CASRGGGGGQPQHF. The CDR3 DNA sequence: TGTGCCAGCAGGGGGGGGGGGGGGGGTCAGCCCCAGCATTTT.

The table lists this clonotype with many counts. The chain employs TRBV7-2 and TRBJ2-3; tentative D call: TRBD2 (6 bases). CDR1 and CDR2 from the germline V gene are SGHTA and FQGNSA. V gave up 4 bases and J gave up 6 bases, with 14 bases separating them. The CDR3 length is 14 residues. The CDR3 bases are TGTGCCAGCAGCTCCCCTCGGGAGACTGATACGCAGTATTTT. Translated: CASSSPRETDTQYF.

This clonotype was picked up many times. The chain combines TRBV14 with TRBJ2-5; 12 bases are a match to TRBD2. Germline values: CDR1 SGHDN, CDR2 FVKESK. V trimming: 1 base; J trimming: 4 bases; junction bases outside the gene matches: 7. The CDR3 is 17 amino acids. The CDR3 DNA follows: TGTGCCAGCAGCCAAGTTGACGGACTAGCGGGGTTAGAGACCCAGTACTTC. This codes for CASSQVDGLAGLETQYF.

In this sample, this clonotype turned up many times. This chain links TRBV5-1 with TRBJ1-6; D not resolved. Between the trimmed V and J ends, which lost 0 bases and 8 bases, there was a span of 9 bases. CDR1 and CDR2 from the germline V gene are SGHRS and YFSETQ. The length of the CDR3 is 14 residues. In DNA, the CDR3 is TGCGCCAGCAGCTTGGGTCGCCCGGATTCACCCCTCCACTTT. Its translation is CASSLGRPDSPLHF.

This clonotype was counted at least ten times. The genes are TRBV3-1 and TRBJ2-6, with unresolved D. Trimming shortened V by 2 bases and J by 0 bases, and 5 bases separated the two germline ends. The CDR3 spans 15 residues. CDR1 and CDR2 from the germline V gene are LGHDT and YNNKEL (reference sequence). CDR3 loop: CASSQSPSGANVLTF. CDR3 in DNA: TGTGCCAGCAGCCAATCCCCCTCTGGGGCCAACGTCCTGACTTTC. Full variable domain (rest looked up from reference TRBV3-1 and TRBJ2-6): DTAVSQTPKYLVTQMGNDKSIKCEQNLGHDTMYWYKQDSKKFLKIMFSYNNKELIINETVPNRFSPKSPDKAHLNLHINSLELGDSAVYFCASSQSPSGANVLTFGAGSRLTVL.

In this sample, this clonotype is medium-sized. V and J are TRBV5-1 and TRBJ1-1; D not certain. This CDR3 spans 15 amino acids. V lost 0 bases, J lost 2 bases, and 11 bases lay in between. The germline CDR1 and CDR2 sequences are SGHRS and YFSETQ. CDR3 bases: TGCGCCAGCAGCTTGGCCCTAGGGTCTAACACTGAAGCTTTCTTT. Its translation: CASSLALGSNTEAFF.

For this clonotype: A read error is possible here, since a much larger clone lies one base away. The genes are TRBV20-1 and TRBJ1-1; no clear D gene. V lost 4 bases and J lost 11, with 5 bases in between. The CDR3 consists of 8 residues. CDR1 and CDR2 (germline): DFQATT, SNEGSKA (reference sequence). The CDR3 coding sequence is TGCAGTGCTATCGGGGCTTTCTTT. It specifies CSAIGAFF.

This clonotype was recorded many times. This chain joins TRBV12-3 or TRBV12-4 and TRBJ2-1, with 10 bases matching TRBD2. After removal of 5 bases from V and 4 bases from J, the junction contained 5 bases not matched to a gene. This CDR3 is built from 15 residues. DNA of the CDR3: TGTGCCAGCAGTGGCCTAGCGGGGGTTTACAATGAGCAGTTCTTC. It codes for CASSGLAGVYNEQFF.

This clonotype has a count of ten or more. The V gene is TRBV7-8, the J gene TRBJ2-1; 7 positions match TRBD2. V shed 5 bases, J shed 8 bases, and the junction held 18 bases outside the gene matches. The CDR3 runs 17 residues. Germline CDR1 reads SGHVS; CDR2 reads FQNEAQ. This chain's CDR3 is CASSQGRDYRGIDEQFF. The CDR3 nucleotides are TGTGCCAGCAGCCAGGGCCGGGACTACCGGGGTATTGATGAGCAGTTCTTC.

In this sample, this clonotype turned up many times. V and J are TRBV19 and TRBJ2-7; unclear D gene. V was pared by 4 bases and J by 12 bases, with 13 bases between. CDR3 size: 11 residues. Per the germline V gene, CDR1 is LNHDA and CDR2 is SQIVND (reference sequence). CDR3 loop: CASSTMGSLYF. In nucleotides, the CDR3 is TGTGCCAGTAGTACCATGGGCAGTTTGTACTTC.

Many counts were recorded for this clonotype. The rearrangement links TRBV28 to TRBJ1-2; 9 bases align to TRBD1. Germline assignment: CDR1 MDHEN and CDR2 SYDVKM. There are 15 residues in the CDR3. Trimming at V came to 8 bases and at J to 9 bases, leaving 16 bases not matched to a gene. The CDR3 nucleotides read TGTGCCAGCCTATCTGTTGGGACAGGGCTTATGAGCTACACCTTC. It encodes CASLSVGTGLMSYTF.